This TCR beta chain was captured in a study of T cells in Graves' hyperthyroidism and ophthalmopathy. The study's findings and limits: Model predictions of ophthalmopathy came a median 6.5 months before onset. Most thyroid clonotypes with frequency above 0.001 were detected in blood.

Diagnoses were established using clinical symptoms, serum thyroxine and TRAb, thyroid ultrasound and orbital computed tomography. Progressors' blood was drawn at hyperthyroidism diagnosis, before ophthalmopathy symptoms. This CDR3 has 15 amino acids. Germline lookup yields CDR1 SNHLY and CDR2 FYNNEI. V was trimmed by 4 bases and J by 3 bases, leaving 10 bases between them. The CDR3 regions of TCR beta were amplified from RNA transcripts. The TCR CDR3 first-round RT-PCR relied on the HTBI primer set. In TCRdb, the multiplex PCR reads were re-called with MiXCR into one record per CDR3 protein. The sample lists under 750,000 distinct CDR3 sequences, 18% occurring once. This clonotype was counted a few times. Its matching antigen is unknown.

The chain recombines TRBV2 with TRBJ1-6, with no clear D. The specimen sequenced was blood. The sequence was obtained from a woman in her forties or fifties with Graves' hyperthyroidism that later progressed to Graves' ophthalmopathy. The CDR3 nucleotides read TGTGCCAGCAGTGGTTTGACAATCTATAATTCACCCCTCCACTTT. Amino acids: CASSGLTIYNSPLHF.